These T cell receptor beta chains were read from a single sample in a study of blood T cell repertoires in COVID-19. Produced via immunoSEQ multiplex PCR; TCRdb's table is partial and in-frame only. This sample carries approximately 200,000 clones, around 83% of them seen once, and the ten largest clones take approximately 0.89%. The sample comprised peripheral blood. The receptors derive from a middle-aged man with acute or convalescent COVID-19. The CDR3 runs from the conserved cysteine through the conserved F or W. D genes are given only for firm matches. The size field is filled for only some rows; it gives once, few, many or a size class.

D	V	J	size	DNA	CDR3
TRBD1	TRBV14	TRBJ1-4	.	TGTGCCAGCAGCCGCAGGACGGGACAGGGTAATGAAAAACTGTTTTTT	CASSRRTGQGNEKLFF
TRBD1	TRBV7-8	TRBJ2-7	.	TGTGCCAGCAGCTTGCGGACAGGCTACGAGCAGTACTTC	CASSLRTGYEQYF
TRBD1	TRBV7-9	TRBJ2-1	.	TGTGCCAGCAGCTCCGTGACAGGGGGTCTCGACAATGAGCAGTTCTTC	CASSSVTGGLDNEQFF
.	TRBV7-2	TRBJ1-1	.	TGTGCCAGCAGCTTTAGATTGAACACTGAAGCTTTCTTT	CASSFRLNTEAFF
.	TRBV18	TRBJ2-1	.	TGTGCCAGCTCACCTCTCAGCTCCTACAATGAGCAGTTCTTC	CASSPLSSYNEQFF
.	TRBV6-5	TRBJ1-2	.	TGTGCCAGCTCCTTCGGGGGGGGGTCTGTCGGCTACACCTTC	CASSFGGGSVGYTF
.	TRBV11-2	TRBJ1-6	few	TGTGCCAGCAGCTCTACGAATTCACCCCTCCACTTT	CASSSTNSPLHF
.	TRBV29-1	TRBJ1-1	.	TGCAGCCTGAAGAGGGACACTGAAGCTTTCTTT	CSLKRDTEAFF
.	TRBV11-2	TRBJ1-3	.	TGTGCCAGCAGTACAGGATTCGGCCCGGGGGATTTT	CASSTGFGPGDF
.	TRBV5-1	TRBJ1-2	.	TGCGCCAGCAGCTTGGATTTCGATGGCTACACCTTC	CASSLDFDGYTF
TRBD1	TRBV30	TRBJ2-5	.	TGTGCCTGGGAACAGGGGACAGGGAAAGAGACCCAGTACTTC	CAWEQGTGKETQYF
.	TRBV2	TRBJ2-7	.	TGTGCCAGCAGTGTGGTAGGACAGAGCTCCTACGAGCAGTACTTC	CASSVVGQSSYEQYF
TRBD1	TRBV28	TRBJ1-6	few	TGTGCCAGCAGTTTATTGACAGGGAGCAATTCACCCCTCCACTTT	CASSLLTGSNSPLHF
.	TRBV7-3	TRBJ1-1	once	TGTGCCAGCAGCTTTACATCGAACACTGAAGCTTTCTTT	CASSFTSNTEAFF
.	TRBV30	TRBJ2-5	.	TGTGCCTGGCGGCGGGGCCACAAAGAGACCCAGTACTTC	CAWRRGHKETQYF
.	TRBV19	TRBJ1-5	.	TGTGCCACTTGCCGGGAGGGAAATCAGCCCCAGCATTTT	CATCREGNQPQHF
TRBD1	TRBV7-9	TRBJ1-1	.	TGTGCCTCGGAAACAGGGGAGTTAGGGAACACTGAAGCTTTCTTT	CASETGELGNTEAFF